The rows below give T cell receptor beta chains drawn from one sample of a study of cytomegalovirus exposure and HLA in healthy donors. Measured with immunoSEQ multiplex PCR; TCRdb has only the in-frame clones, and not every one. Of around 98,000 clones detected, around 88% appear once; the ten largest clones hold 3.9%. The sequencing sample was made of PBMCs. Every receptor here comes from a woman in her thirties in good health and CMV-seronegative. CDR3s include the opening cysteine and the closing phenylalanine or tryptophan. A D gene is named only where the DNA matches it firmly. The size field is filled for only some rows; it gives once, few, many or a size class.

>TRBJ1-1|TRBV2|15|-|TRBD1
TGTGCCACCTGTCCCACAGGGGGGGGGAACACTGAAGCTTTCTTT
CATCPTGGGNTEAFF
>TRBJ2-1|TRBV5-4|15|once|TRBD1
TGTGCCAGCAGCTGGGAGGACAGGGATTACAATGAGCAGTTCTTC
CASSWEDRDYNEQFF
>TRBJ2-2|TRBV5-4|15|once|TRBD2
TGTGCCAGCAGGACTAGCGGGAGAAGCACCGGGGAGCTGTTTTTT
CASRTSGRSTGELFF
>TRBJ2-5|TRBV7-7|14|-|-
TGTGCTAGCAGCTTAGGGAAGCGACAAGAGACCCAGTACTTC
CASSLGKRQETQYF
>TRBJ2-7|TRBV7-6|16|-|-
TGTGCCAGCAGTCCCAGACCGACCGACGGGTCCTACGAGCAGTACTTC
CASSPRPTDGSYEQYF
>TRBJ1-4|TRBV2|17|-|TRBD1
TGTGCCAGCAGGCTAGAATCCGGGACAGGGGTAAATGAAAAACTGTTTTTT
CASRLESGTGVNEKLFF
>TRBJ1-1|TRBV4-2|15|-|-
TGTGCCAGCAGCCAACAAGGGGGACGACAGTTGGGAGCTTTCTTT
CASSQQGGRQLGAFF
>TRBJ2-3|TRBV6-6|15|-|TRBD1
TGTGCCAGCAGTGCTGGACAGGCTAGCACAGATACGCAGTATTTT
CASSAGQASTDTQYF
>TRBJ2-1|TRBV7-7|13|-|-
TGTGCTAGCAGCCCCGACAGTTACAATGAGCAGTTCTTC
CASSPDSYNEQFF
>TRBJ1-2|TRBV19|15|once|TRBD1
TGTGCCAGTAGTTTGGGACAGCTCTTCGCTGGGGGCTACACCTTC
CASSLGQLFAGGYTF
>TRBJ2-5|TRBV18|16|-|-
TGTGCCAGCTCACAGACCACCCCGACGGGGCAAGAGACCCAGTACTTC
CASSQTTPTGQETQYF
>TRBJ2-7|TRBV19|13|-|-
TGTGCCAGTAGTATCAGGGTTTGGGGCGAGCAGTACTTC
CASSIRVWGEQYF
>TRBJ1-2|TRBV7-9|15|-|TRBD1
TGTGCCAGCAGCAGTGGTCAGGGACAGGGAGGGAGCTACACCTTC
CASSSGQGQGGSYTF
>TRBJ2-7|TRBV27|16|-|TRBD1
TGTGCCAGCAGTCCGAGTTCCGGGACAGATCCCTACGAGCAGTACTTC
CASSPSSGTDPYEQYF
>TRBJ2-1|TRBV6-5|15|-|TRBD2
TGTGCCAGCAGCTCGGTGAAGCGGGGGAACAATGAGCAGTTCTTC
CASSSVKRGNNEQFF
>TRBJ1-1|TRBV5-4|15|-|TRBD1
TGTGCCAGCAGCTCCCCACAGGGGGCCAACACTGAAGCTTTCTTT
CASSSPQGANTEAFF
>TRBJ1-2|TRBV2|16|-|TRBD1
TGTGCCAGCAGTCCCTTTGCCGGGACAGGCCCCCATGGCTACACCTTC
CASSPFAGTGPHGYTF
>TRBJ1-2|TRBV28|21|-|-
TGTGCCAGCAGTTTAGGGGGGGCCCCTCAAGACAGAGGAGGCCCTATCTTTGGCTACACCTTC
CASSLGGAPQDRGGPIFGYTF
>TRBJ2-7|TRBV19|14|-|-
TGTGCCAGTAGTAATCAGGGGTCTACCTACGAGCAGTACTTC
CASSNQGSTYEQYF
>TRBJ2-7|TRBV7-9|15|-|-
TGTGCCAGCAGCTCCACCGCGGTCACGACTTACGAGCAGTACTTC
CASSSTAVTTYEQYF
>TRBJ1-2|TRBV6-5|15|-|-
TGTGCCAGCAGCGCGCAAACCGACAGCCACTATGGCTACACCTTC
CASSAQTDSHYGYTF
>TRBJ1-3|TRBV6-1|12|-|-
TGTGCCAGCAGACTCTCTGGAAACACCATATATTTT
CASRLSGNTIYF
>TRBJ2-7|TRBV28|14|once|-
TGTGCCAGCAGCCAAGACTACGGGCGTTACGAGCAGTACTTC
CASSQDYGRYEQYF
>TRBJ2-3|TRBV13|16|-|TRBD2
TGTGCCAGCAGCGGACCTGGCGCGGGAGGGACAGATACGCAGTATTTT
CASSGPGAGGTDTQYF
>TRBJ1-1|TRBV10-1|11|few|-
TGCGCCAGCAGCCACGGCACTGAAGCTTTCTTT
CASSHGTEAFF
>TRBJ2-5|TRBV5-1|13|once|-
TGCGCCAGCAGCCGCAGGCTTAGGGAGACCCAGTACTTC
CASSRRLRETQYF
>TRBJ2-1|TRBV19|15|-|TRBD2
TGTGCCAGTAGTATAGGATCTCTAGCGGACAATGAGCAGTTCTTC
CASSIGSLADNEQFF
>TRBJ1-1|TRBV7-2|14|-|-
TGTGCCAGCACCCCTCGGGGGGTGAACACTGAAGCTTTCTTT
CASTPRGVNTEAFF
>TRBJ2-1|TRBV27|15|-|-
TGTGCCAGCAGGGGGGAGGCTCTTAGATGGAATGAGCAGTTCTTC
CASRGEALRWNEQFF
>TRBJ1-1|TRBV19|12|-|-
TGTGCCACCATTACCCAGATGACTAAAGCTTTCTTT
CATITQMTKAFF
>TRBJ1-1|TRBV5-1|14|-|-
TGCGCCAGCTCCCCAATCCGACGGGACACTGAAGCTTTCTTT
CASSPIRRDTEAFF
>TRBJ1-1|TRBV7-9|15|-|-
TGTGCCAGCAGCCCCTTGGGGGACACAAAATTTGAAGCTTTCTTT
CASSPLGDTKFEAFF
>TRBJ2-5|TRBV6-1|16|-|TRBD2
TGTGCCAGCAGTGAACCGTTAGCGGGGCACCAAGAGACCCAGTACTTC
CASSEPLAGHQETQYF
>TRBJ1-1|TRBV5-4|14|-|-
TGTGCCAGCAGACTACAGGGTGGCAACACTGAAGCTTTCTTT
CASRLQGGNTEAFF
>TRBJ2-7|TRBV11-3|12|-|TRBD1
TGTGCCAGCAGCGCCACAGGGGCCGAGCAGTACTTC
CASSATGAEQYF
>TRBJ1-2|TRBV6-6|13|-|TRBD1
TGTGCCAGCAGTTTGGACAGGTTCTCTGGCTACACCTTC
CASSLDRFSGYTF
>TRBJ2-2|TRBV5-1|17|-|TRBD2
TGCGCCAGCAGCTGGGGCGGGGGGCGTCCGAACACCGGGGAGCTGTTTTTT
CASSWGGGRPNTGELFF